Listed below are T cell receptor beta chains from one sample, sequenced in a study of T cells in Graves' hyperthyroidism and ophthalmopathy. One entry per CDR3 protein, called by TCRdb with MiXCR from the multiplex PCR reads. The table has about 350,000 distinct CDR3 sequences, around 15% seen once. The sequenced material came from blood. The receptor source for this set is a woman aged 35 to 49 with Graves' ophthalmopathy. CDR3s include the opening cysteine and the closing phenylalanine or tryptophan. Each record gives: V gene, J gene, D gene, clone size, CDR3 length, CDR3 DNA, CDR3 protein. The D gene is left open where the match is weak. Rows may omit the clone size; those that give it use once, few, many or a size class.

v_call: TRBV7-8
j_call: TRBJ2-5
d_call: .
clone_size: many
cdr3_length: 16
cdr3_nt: TGTGCCAGCAGCTTAGGAGTGAACAGGGCTATAGAGACCCAGTACTTC
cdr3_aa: CASSLGVNRAIETQYF

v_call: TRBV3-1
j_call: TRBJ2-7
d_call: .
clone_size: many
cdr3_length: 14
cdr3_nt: TGTGCCAGCAGCCCCCGGCCGGACTCCTACGAGCAGTACTTC
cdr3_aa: CASSPRPDSYEQYF

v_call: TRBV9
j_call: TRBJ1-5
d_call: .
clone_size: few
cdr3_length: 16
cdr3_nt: TGTGCCAGCAGCGTCTCTGAAGCCCGGTTCAATCAGCCCCAGCATTTT
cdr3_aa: CASSVSEARFNQPQHF

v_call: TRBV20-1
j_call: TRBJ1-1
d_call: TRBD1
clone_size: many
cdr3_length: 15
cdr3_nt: TGCAGTGCTGGGGGGACAGGCCGGGGGAACACTGAAGCTTTCTTT
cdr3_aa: CSAGGTGRGNTEAFF

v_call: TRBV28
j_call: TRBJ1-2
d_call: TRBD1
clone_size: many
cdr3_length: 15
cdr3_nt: TGTGCCAGCAGTTTACCCGTCGAGGGGACAGGTGGCTACACCTTC
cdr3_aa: CASSLPVEGTGGYTF

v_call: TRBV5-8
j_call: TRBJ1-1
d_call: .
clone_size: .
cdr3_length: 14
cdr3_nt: TGTGCCAGCAGCTTGTGGGGGGTGAACACTGAAGTTTTCTTT
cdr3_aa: CASSLWGVNTEVFF

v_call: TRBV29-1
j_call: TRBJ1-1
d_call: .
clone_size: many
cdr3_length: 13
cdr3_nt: TGCAGCGTTGACTCCAGACGGGACACTGAAGCTTTCTTT
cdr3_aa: CSVDSRRDTEAFF

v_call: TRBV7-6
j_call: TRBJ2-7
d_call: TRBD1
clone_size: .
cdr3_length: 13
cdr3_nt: TGTGCCAGCAGCTTGGAGGACAGGAGCGAGCAGTACTTC
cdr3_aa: CASSLEDRSEQYF

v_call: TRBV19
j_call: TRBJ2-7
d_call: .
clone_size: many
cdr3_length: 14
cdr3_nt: TGTGCCAGTAGTCCTAGCGACAGCTACTACGAGCAGTACTTC
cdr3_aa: CASSPSDSYYEQYF

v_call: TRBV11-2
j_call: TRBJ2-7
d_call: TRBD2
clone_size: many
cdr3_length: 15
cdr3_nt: TGTGCCAGCAGCTTATCGAGCGGGACCTCCTACGAGCAGTACTTC
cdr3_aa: CASSLSSGTSYEQYF

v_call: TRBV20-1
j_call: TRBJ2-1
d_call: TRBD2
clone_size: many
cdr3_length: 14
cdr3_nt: TGCAGTGCTAGTGATAGCGGGAGATTTAATGAGCAGTTCTTC
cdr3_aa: CSASDSGRFNEQFF

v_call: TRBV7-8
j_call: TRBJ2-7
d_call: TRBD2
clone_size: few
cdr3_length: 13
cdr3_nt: TGTGCCAGCAGCCCGCGGGGGGGTGGAGAGCAGTACTTC
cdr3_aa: CASSPRGGGEQYF

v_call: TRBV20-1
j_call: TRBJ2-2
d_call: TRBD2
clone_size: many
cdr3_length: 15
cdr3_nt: TGCAGTGCTAGATCGCTAGCGGCTGACACCGGGGAGCTGTTTTTT
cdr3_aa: CSARSLAADTGELFF

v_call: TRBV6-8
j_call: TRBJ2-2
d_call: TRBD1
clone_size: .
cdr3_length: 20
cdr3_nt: TGTGCCAGCAGCCACATGGATGGGACAGGGCATCTTTCGAACACCGGGGAGCTGTTTTTT
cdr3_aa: CASSHMDGTGHLSNTGELFF

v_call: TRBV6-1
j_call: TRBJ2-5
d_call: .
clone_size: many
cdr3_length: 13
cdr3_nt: TGTGCCAGCAGGAAGACGGGACAAGAGACCCAGTACTTC
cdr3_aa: CASRKTGQETQYF

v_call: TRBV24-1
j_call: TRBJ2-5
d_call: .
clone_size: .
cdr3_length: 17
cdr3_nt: TGTGCCACCAGTTCAAGGGTCGGCGGGACAACTCAAGAGACCCAGTACTTC
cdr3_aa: CATSSRVGGTTQETQYF

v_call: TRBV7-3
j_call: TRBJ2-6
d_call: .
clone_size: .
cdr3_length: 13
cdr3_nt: TGTGCCAGCATGGGCTGTGGGGCCAACGTCCTGACTTTC
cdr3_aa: CASMGCGANVLTF

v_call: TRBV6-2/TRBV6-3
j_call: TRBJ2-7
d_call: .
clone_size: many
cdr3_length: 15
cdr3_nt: TGTGCCAGCAGTCCGGGACGGATCAGCTCCTACGAGCAGTACTTC
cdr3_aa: CASSPGRISSYEQYF

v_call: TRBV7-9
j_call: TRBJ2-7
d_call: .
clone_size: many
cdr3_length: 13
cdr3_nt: TGTGCCAGCAGCTTACAGGTCCTCTACGAGCAGTACTTC
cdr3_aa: CASSLQVLYEQYF

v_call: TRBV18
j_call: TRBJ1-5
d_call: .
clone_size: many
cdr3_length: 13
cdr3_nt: TGTGCCAGCTCACCCCAGTCGAATCAGCCCCAGCATTTT
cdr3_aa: CASSPQSNQPQHF

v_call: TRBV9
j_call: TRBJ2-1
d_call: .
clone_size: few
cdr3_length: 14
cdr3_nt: TGTGCCAGCAGCGCGGCTAGTCCCTACAATGAGCAGTTCTTC
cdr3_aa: CASSAASPYNEQFF

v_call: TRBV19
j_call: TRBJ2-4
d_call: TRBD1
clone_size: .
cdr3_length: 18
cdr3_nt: TGTGCCAGTAGTCCTCGGACAGGGGGCGCGAACGACAAAAACATTCAGTACTTC
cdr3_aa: CASSPRTGGANDKNIQYF

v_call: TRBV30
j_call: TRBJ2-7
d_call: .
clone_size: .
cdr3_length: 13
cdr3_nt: TGTGCCTGGGGTGTAGGGGAGTTCTACGAGCAGTACTTC
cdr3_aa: CAWGVGEFYEQYF

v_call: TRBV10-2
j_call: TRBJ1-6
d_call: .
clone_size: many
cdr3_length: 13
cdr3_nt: TGCGCCAGCAGTGACCCCTCGGATTCACCCCTCCACTTT
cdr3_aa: CASSDPSDSPLHF

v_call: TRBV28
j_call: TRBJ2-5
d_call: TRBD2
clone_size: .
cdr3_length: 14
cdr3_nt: TGTGCCAGCAGGACTAGCGGGAGAAGCAAGACCCAGTACTTC
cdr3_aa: CASRTSGRSKTQYF